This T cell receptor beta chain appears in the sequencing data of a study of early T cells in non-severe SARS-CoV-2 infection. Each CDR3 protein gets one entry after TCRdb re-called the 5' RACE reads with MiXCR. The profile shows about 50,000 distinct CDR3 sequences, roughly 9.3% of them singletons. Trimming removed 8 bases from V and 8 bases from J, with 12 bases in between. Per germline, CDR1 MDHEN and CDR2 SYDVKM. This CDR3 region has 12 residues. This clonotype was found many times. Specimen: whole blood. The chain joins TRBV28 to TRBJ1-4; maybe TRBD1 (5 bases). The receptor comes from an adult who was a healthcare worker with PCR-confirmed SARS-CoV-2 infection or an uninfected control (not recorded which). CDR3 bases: TGTGCCAGCTTGGGGGTAGCCGAAAAACTGTTTTTT. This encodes CASLGVAEKLFF.